These 25 T cell receptor beta chains were all obtained from the same sample, sequenced in a study of cytomegalovirus exposure and HLA in healthy donors. Measured with immunoSEQ multiplex PCR; TCRdb has only the in-frame clones, and not every one. The sample holds 200,000 to 250,000 clones; around 86% are singletons and the top ten take 1.5% to 2%. The sample taken for sequencing was PBMCs. These receptors were obtained from a woman between 18 and 29 years old in good health and CMV-seropositive.

The chain links TRBV2 to TRBJ1-2; 7 positions agree with TRBD1. CDR1 is SNHLY and CDR2 is FYNNEI in the germline V gene. Losses at the gene ends were 7 bases for V and 6 bases for J; bases not matched to a gene: 11. CDR3 length: 14 amino acids. DNA for the CDR3: TGTGCCAGCAATGGGGGCACAGGGGTACATGGCTACACCTTC. This encodes CASNGGTGVHGYTF.

This clone has only one observation. V usage is TRBV6-5 and J usage is TRBJ2-3; D is possibly TRBD1 (6 bases). Germline V CDR1 and CDR2: MNHEY, SVGAGI. Trimming pared 0 bases from V and 5 bases from J, leaving 15 bases between. The CDR3 spans 16 residues. The chain's CDR3 is CASSYSNQGRGDTQYF. The CDR3 coding sequence is TGTGCCAGCAGTTACTCGAATCAGGGCAGGGGAGATACGCAGTATTTT.

The chain combines TRBV7-2 with TRBJ2-1, with D perhaps matching TRBD2 (5 bases). V was clipped by 5 bases and J by 7 bases, with 15 bases between them. The CDR3 length is 14 residues. Germline V gene lookup returns CDR1 SGHTA and CDR2 FQGNSA. The CDR3 loop reads CASSPFGVQNEQFF. The CDR3, as DNA: TGTGCCAGCAGCCCCTTCGGGGTTCAAAATGAGCAGTTCTTC.

V usage is TRBV4-2 and J usage is TRBJ2-7, with TRBD2 identical over 14 bases. Per the germline V gene, CDR1 is LGHNA and CDR2 is YNFKEQ. This CDR3 is built from 19 residues. The ends lost 0 bases at V and 3 bases at J; junction bases unmatched: 10. The CDR3 here is CASSQDPRTSGRRYYEQYF. The CDR3 DNA sequence: TGTGCCAGCAGCCAAGATCCACGGACTAGCGGGAGGAGGTACTACGAGCAGTACTTC.

The chain uses TRBV7-2 and TRBJ2-7; 11 positions agree with TRBD2. CDR3 length: 15 amino acids. Per the germline V gene, CDR1 is SGHTA and CDR2 is FQGNSA. V was clipped by 5 bases and J by 4 bases; unmatched bases: 7. The CDR3 here is CASSPTSGSVYEQYF. As DNA, the CDR3 is TGTGCCAGCAGCCCCACTAGCGGGAGCGTATACGAGCAGTACTTC.

This clone came up once. The rearrangement uses TRBV28 and TRBJ2-5, with 11 nucleotides matching TRBD1. Germline V gene data show CDR1 as MDHEN and CDR2 as SYDVKM. V trimming: 2 bases; J trimming: 6 bases; junction bases outside the gene matches: 8. The CDR3 runs to 16 residues. CDR3 loop: CASSLTGTGGLKTQYF. DNA for the CDR3: TGTGCCAGCAGTTTAACCGGGACAGGGGGTCTGAAGACCCAGTACTTC.

The V call is TRBV6-5, the J call TRBJ1-2, with no clear D. Between the trimmed V and J ends, which lost 11 bases and 2 bases, there was a span of 12 bases. The V gene's germline CDR1 is MNHEY and CDR2 SVGAGI. This CDR3 is built from 12 residues. In nucleotides, the CDR3 is TGTGCCGTAAGAAACAGAAACTATGGCTACACCTTC. This sequence encodes CAVRNRNYGYTF.

This chain connects TRBV14 to TRBJ2-7; a possible D gene is TRBD2 (6 bases). The CDR3 extends over 14 amino acids. The V and J ends lost 1 base and 5 bases respectively, with 12 bases between them. The germline CDR1 and CDR2 sequences are SGHDN and FVKESK. CDR3 region: CASSQVGGKDEQYF. CDR3 nucleotides: TGTGCCAGCAGCCAAGTTGGCGGGAAAGACGAGCAGTACTTC. Full variable domain (rest looked up from reference TRBV14 and TRBJ2-7): EAGVTQFPSHSVIEKGQTVTLRCDPISGHDNLYWYRRVMGKEIKFLLHFVKESKQDESGMPNNRFLAERTGGTYSTLKVQPAELEDSGVYFCASSQVGGKDEQYFGPGTRLTVT.

The genes are TRBV10-3 and TRBJ2-7, with D maybe TRBD2 (7 bases). The germline V gene encodes CDR1 ENHRY and CDR2 SYGVKD. Trimming removed 4 bases from V and 6 bases from J, with 16 bases in between. CDR3 length: 14 residues. In nucleotides, the CDR3 is TGTGCCATCAGTGCGCTAGAGGGAGGGGGCGAGCAGTACTTC. Translating gives CAISALEGGGEQYF.

Concerning this clone: The same CDR3 also results from other DNA sequences found in this sample. V gene TRBV7-9 combines with J gene TRBJ2-5; the D gene is possibly TRBD1 (6 bases). Per germline, CDR1 SEHNR and CDR2 FQNEAQ (reference sequence). V gave up 5 bases and J gave up 0 bases, with 10 bases separating them. This CDR3 spans 14 amino acids. CDR3 sequence reads: CASSRTGYQETQYF. In DNA form, the CDR3 reads TGTGCCAGCAGCAGAACAGGGTACCAAGAGACCCAGTACTTC.

The CDR3 DNA sequence: TGTGCCAGCAGTTGGACTAGCGGGAGGGAATACGAGCAGTACTTC. As protein: CASSWTSGREYEQYF. The gene calls are TRBV27 and TRBJ2-7; 15 nucleotides align to TRBD2. The germline V gene encodes CDR1 MNHEY and CDR2 SMNVEV (reference sequence). The length of the CDR3 is 15 residues. Germline trimming cut 4 bases from V and 4 bases from J; bases unmatched to any gene: 2.

This clone has a single count. V gene TRBV29-1 combines with J gene TRBJ2-7; D may be TRBD1 (7 bases). Trimming took off 3 bases at V and 1 base at J, with 13 bases between the two ends. Germline V CDR1 and CDR2: SQVTM, ANQGSEA. The CDR3 length is 14 residues. The CDR3 sequence is CSVDATGRSYEQYF. In DNA form, the CDR3 reads TGCAGCGTTGACGCGACAGGGAGGTCCTACGAGCAGTACTTC.

The rearrangement links TRBV2 to TRBJ1-2; no reliable D call. Per the germline V gene, CDR1 is SNHLY and CDR2 is FYNNEI. Trimming pared 8 bases from V and 6 bases from J, leaving 13 bases between. CDR3 length equals 12 residues. The CDR3 nucleotides are TGTGCCAGCCCGAGGAAGACTGATGGCTACACCTTC. Its translation is CASPRKTDGYTF.

The chain employs TRBV27 and TRBJ2-4; weak D call: TRBD1 (5 bases). The germline V gene encodes CDR1 MNHEY and CDR2 SMNVEV (reference sequence). Trimming left V 0 bases short and J 0 bases short, with 9 bases between. CDR3 length: 16 residues. CDR3 sequence: CASSLSQVIAKNIQYF. CDR3 DNA: TGTGCCAGCAGTTTATCACAGGTTATAGCCAAAAACATTCAGTACTTC.

The sample holds one count of this clone. Other DNA sequences of this sample code for an identical CDR3. The chain recombines TRBV7-3 with TRBJ1-1, with D possibly being TRBD1 (5 bases). Trimming pared 2 bases from V and 1 base from J, leaving 5 bases between. The CDR3 loop spans 13 amino acids. Germline V lookup: CDR1 SGHTA, CDR2 FQGTGA. CDR3 in amino acids: CASSLQGNTEAFF. CDR3 nucleotides: TGTGCCAGCAGCTTACAGGGGAACACTGAAGCTTTCTTT.

The chain combines TRBV4-1 with TRBJ1-5; 7 bases fit TRBD1. V lost 0 bases to trimming and J lost 0 bases; unmatched junction nucleotides: 8. The germline CDR1 and CDR2 sequences are MGHRA and YSYEKL. The CDR3 contains 18 residues. The CDR3 DNA reads TGCGCCAGCAGCCAAGACAGGGGGGAGATTTATAGCAATCAGCCCCAGCATTTT. This gives the protein CASSQDRGEIYSNQPQHF.

This chain uses TRBV11-3 with TRBJ2-1; 7 bases align to TRBD2. The V gene's germline CDR1 is SGHNT and CDR2 YENEEA. V lost 6 bases, J lost 0 bases, and 11 bases stayed unmatched. CDR3 length equals 17 residues. The CDR3 DNA reads as TGTGCCAGCAGATATCATCACGGCGGGAGCTCCTACAATGAGCAGTTCTTC. Protein: CASRYHHGGSSYNEQFF.

The chain combines TRBV13 with TRBJ2-7; TRBD1 aligns across 8 bases. Trimming took 10 bases from V and 6 from J; bases not matched to a gene: 11. CDR3 length: 13 amino acids. Germline V gene lookup returns CDR1 PRHDT and CDR2 FYEKMQ (reference sequence). CDR3 sequence reads: CATSNQGAVEQYF. As DNA, the CDR3 is TGTGCCACCTCAAACCAGGGGGCAGTCGAGCAGTACTTC.

The chain is built from TRBV27 and TRBJ2-7; no clear D. This CDR3 has 13 residues. Germline V gene data show CDR1 as MNHEY and CDR2 as SMNVEV (reference sequence). V lost 3 bases and J 2 bases, leaving 8 bases between the germline ends. The CDR3 nucleotides are TGTGCCAGCAGTTTCCGCGCTCCCTACGAGCAGTACTTC. Translated, it gives CASSFRAPYEQYF.

This rearrangement joins TRBV30 to TRBJ2-1; the match to TRBD2 covers 11 bases. Germline loops: CDR1 GTSNPN, CDR2 SVGIG (reference sequence). The CDR3 extends over 14 amino acids. The V and J ends lost 5 bases and 4 bases, in that order; junction bases with no gene match: 4. The CDR3 nucleotides are TGTGCCTGGGGGACTAGCGGAACATACAATGAGCAGTTCTTC. Its translation is CAWGTSGTYNEQFF. The full variable domain, completed using reference TRBV30 and TRBJ2-1, is SQTIHQWPATLVQPVGSPLSLECTVEGTSNPNLYWYRQAAGRGLQLLFYSVGIGQISSEVPQNLSASRPQDRQFILSSKKLLLSDSGFYLCAWGTSGTYNEQFFGPGTRLTVL.

V and J are TRBV28 and TRBJ1-2; D is perhaps TRBD1 (5 bases). The CDR3 is 13 residues long. Deletions cut 1 base from V and 8 bases from J, with 11 bases between. Per the germline V gene, CDR1 is MDHEN and CDR2 is SYDVKM. The DNA for the CDR3 is TGTGCCAGCAGTTTATCCGACAGTAGCGGCTACACCTTC. Translating gives CASSLSDSSGYTF.

This chain links TRBV6-5 with TRBJ1-5, with 7 bases lining up with TRBD1. This CDR3 is 15 amino acids long. V shed 9 bases, J shed 1 base, and the junction held 9 bases outside the gene matches. Germline lookup yields CDR1 MNHEY and CDR2 SVGAGI. DNA for the CDR3: TGTGCCAGTTCTCCCGACAGGGTGAGCAATCAGCCCCAGCATTTT. Translation: CASSPDRVSNQPQHF.

V usage is TRBV28 and J usage is TRBJ2-7, with D hard to call. Germline V gene data show CDR1 as MDHEN and CDR2 as SYDVKM. Deletions cut 1 base from V and 0 bases from J, with 7 bases between. The CDR3 has 14 amino acids. The CDR3 sequence: CASSLYRSSYEQYF. As DNA, the CDR3 is TGTGCCAGCAGTTTATACCGGAGCTCCTACGAGCAGTACTTC. Filled out from reference TRBV28 and TRBJ2-7, the complete variable domain reads DVKVTQSSRYLVKRTGEKVFLECVQDMDHENMFWYRQDPGLGLRLIYFSYDVKMKEKGDIPEGYSVSREKKERFSLILESASTNQTSMYLCASSLYRSSYEQYFGPGTRLTVT.

The CDR3 DNA reads as TGTGCCAGCAGCCACCCCAGGGATATTGGCTACACCTTC. It encodes CASSHPRDIGYTF. The V gene is TRBV4-2, the J gene TRBJ1-2; D is perhaps TRBD1 (5 bases). The CDR3 covers 13 residues. CDR1 is LGHNA, CDR2 YNFKEQ, per germline. With 3 bases removed from V and 7 bases from J, the gap between germline ends came to 12 bases.

The V and J genes are TRBV27 and TRBJ1-5; a possible D gene is TRBD1 (6 bases). The V end lost 4 bases, the J end lost 2 bases, and 12 bases lay between the germline ends. The length of the CDR3 is 15 residues. Looked up from germline, CDR1 is MNHEY and CDR2 is SMNVEV (reference sequence). CDR3 sequence: CASSSTGIGNQPQHF. As DNA, the CDR3 is TGTGCCAGCAGTTCCACAGGGATAGGCAATCAGCCCCAGCATTTT.